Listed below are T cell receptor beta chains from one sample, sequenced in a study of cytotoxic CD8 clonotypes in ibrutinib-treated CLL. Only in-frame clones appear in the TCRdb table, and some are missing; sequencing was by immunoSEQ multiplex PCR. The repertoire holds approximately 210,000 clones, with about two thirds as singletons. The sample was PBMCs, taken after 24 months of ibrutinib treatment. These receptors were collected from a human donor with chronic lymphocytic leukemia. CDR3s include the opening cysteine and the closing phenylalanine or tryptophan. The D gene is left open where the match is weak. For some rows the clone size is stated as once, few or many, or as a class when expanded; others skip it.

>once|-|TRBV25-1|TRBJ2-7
TGTGCCAGCAGTGTACCGGGGGCCTACGAGCAGTACTTC
CASSVPGAYEQYF
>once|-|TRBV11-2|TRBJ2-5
TGTGCCAGCAGCTTAGGGGGGACAAGATACCAAGAGACCCAGTACTTC
CASSLGGTRYQETQYF
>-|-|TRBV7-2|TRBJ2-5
TGTGCCAGCAGATTCCCCGCGGGGGCGGGGGAGACCCAGTACTTC
CASRFPAGAGETQYF
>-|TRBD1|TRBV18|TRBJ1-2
TGTGCCAGCTCACCATCCGGACAGGGCTATGGCTACACCTTC
CASSPSGQGYGYTF
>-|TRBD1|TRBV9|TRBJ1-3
TGTGCCAGCAGCGACAGGGGGTCTGGAAACACCATATATTTT
CASSDRGSGNTIYF
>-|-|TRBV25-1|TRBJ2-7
TGTGCCAGCAAAGGTTTTGACGAGCAGTACTTC
CASKGFDEQYF
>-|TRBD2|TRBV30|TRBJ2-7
TGTGCCTCAAGCGGGATCCAATGGTACGAGCAGTACTTC
CASSGIQWYEQYF
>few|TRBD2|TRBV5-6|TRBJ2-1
TGTGCCAGCAGCCCGGGACTAGCGGTCTACAATGAGCAGTTCTTC
CASSPGLAVYNEQFF
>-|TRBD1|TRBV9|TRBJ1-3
TGTGCCAGCAGCGCCAGGGGGCAGAGAAACACCATATATTTT
CASSARGQRNTIYF
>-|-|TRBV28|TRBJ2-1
TGTGCCAGCAGTTTATATCGCGCAGGGAAACCCTACAATGAGCAGTTCTTC
CASSLYRAGKPYNEQFF
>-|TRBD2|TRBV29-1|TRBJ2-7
TGCAGCGTGCGGGGGAGCTCCTACGAGCAGTACTTC
CSVRGSSYEQYF
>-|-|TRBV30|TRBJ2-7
TGTGCCTGGAGTGTAGGAGGGAGCTCCTACGAGCAGTACTTC
CAWSVGGSSYEQYF
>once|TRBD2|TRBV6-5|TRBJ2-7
TGTGCCAGCAGTTACTCAGTAACTAGCGGCTACGAGCAGTACTTC
CASSYSVTSGYEQYF
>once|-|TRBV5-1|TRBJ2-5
TGCGCCAGCAGCTCAGCCCCTCGGGAGACCCAGTACTTC
CASSSAPRETQYF
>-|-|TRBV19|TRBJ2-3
TGTGCCAGTAGTATCAGCCGGGGAGATACGCAGTATTTT
CASSISRGDTQYF
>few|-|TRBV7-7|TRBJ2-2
TGTGCTAGCAGCTTGTCTGGGCGCACCGGGGAGCTGTTTTTT
CASSLSGRTGELFF
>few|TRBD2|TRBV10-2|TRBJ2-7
TGCGCCAGCAGTGAGTCAGATGCTAGCGGGGTCGAGCAGTACTTC
CASSESDASGVEQYF
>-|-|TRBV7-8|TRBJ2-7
TGTGCCAGCAGCATGAGTACGGGGAGTCACTACGAGCAGTACTTC
CASSMSTGSHYEQYF
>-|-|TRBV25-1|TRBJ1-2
TGTGCCAGCAGTCCCGGAGTCTATGGCTACACCTTC
CASSPGVYGYTF
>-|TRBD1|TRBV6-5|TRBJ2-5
TGTGCCAGCAGTTCGGACAGGGCTCAAGAGACCCAGTACTTC
CASSSDRAQETQYF
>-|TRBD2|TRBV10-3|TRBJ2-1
TGTGCCATCAGCGAACGATTAATAGCGGGAACCAATGAGCAGTTCTTC
CAISERLIAGTNEQFF
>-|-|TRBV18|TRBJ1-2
TGTGCCAGCTCACAAGGGGGAGAAGGGAGAGCTGATGGCTACACCTTC
CASSQGGEGRADGYTF
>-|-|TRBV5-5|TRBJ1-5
TGTGCCAGCCGCGGCCAGGGTAATCAGCCCCAGCATTTT
CASRGQGNQPQHF
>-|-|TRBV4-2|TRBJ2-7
TGTGCCAGCAGCCAAGATGTCCTGGACAGAAATCAGTACTTC
CASSQDVLDRNQYF
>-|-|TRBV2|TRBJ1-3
TGTGCCAGCAGCCGACAGGTCTCTGGAAACACCATATATTTT
CASSRQVSGNTIYF
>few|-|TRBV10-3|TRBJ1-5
TGTGCCATCAGTGAGTATGGGGGAGGTCAGCCCCAGCATTTT
CAISEYGGGQPQHF
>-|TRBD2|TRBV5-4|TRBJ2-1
TGTGCCAGCAGCTGGGGACTAGGTCCCTTGGGTGAGCAGTTCTTC
CASSWGLGPLGEQFF
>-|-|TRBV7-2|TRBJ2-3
TGTGCCAGCAGCTCGGGGGCGGGTAGCGGGCTTACGCAGTATTTT
CASSSGAGSGLTQYF
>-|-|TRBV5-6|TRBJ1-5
TGTGCCAGCAGCTTGCTTAATCAGCCCCAGCATTTT
CASSLLNQPQHF